The 15 T cell receptor beta chains in this list originate from one sample, sequenced in a study of T cell repertoires in urothelial bladder cancer. This table comes from immunoSEQ multiplex PCR, and its TCRdb copy is limited to in-frame clones, with some not included. The sample records about 6,400 clones, around 75% being singletons. Sequencing input: tumor-infiltrating cells from bladder cancer. Receptors were obtained from a human donor with urothelial carcinoma.

The chain joins TRBV6-4 to TRBJ1-5; TRBD1 might be the D (6 bases). CDR1 is MRHNA, CDR2 SNTAGT, per germline. Trimming shortened V by 4 bases and J by 1 base, and 20 bases separated the two germline ends. The CDR3 length is 18 residues. In nucleotides, the CDR3 is TGTGCCAGCAGTGGCAGGGACATTCGAAGGATGAGCAATCAGCCCCAGCATTTT. This encodes CASSGRDIRRMSNQPQHF.

There are a few counts of this clone. The V gene is TRBV18, the J gene TRBJ1-5; D not certain. The ends were cut back, 3 bases at V and 3 bases at J, with 6 bases in the middle. The length of the CDR3 is 13 residues. CDR1 is KGHSH and CDR2 is LQKENI in the germline V gene. In DNA, the CDR3 is TGTGCCAGCTCACCGGCCGACAATCAGCCCCAGCATTTT. Its protein product is CASSPADNQPQHF.

This sequence joins TRBV5-6 and TRBJ2-3; a weak D match, TRBD1 (5 bases). The CDR3 has 13 amino acids. The V end was cut by 3 bases, the J end by 5 bases, with 10 bases between. Germline assignment: CDR1 SGHDT and CDR2 YYEEEE. The CDR3 sequence: CASSSRVVDTQYF. DNA of the CDR3: TGTGCCAGCAGCTCCAGGGTGGTAGATACGCAGTATTTT.

This chain links TRBV11-2 with TRBJ2-1; 9 positions match TRBD1. The germline V gene has CDR1 SGHAT and CDR2 FQNNGV. V was pared by 5 bases and J by 2 bases, with 7 bases of the junction left unmatched. The CDR3 has 16 amino acids. CDR3 coding DNA: TGTGCCAGCAGCCTGGGTGGGACAGGGACCTACAATGAGCAGTTCTTC. It translates to CASSLGGTGTYNEQFF.

V and J are TRBV7-3 and TRBJ1-1; perhaps TRBD1 as D (6 bases). The CDR3 extends over 13 amino acids. With 2 bases removed from V and 6 bases from J, the gap between germline ends came to 10 bases. CDR1 is SGHTA and CDR2 is FQGTGA in the germline V gene. The CDR3 here is CASSLQGSAEAFF. The DNA for the CDR3 is TGTGCCAGCAGCTTACAGGGGTCAGCTGAAGCTTTCTTT.

The sample holds one count of this clone. V usage is TRBV4-1 and J usage is TRBJ2-5; 8 bases are shared with TRBD1. Judging by the DNA end, TRBJ2-7 fits better; the J call may be wrong. The CDR3 covers 18 residues. Germline V CDR1 and CDR2: MGHRA, YSYEKL. CDR3 amino acids: CASSQDVSQGVLGSEQYF. The CDR3 DNA sequence: TGCGCCAGCAGCCAAGATGTGTCACAGGGGGTTTTAGGTAGCGAGCAGTACTTC.

The gene calls are TRBV18 and TRBJ2-5; TRBD1 agrees at 11 bases. The CDR3 is made up of 14 amino acids. The germline V gene encodes CDR1 KGHSH and CDR2 LQKENI. V shed 3 bases and J 11 bases; nucleotides not matched to a gene: 8. The CDR3, as DNA: TGTGCCAGCTCACCGATGGACAGGGGGCATGAGCAGTACTTC. It translates to CASSPMDRGHEQYF.

The CDR3 DNA is TGTGCCAGCAGTCACGGACAGACTCGGAATGAGCAGTTCTTC. Protein product: CASSHGQTRNEQFF. The V call is TRBV2, the J call TRBJ2-1, with a weak D call TRBD1 (6 bases). This CDR3 has 14 amino acids. Per germline, CDR1 SNHLY and CDR2 FYNNEI. The ends were cut back, 5 bases at V and 7 bases at J, with 15 bases in the middle. The entire variable domain, with the rest obtained from reference TRBV2 and TRBJ2-1, is as follows: EPEVTQTPSHQVTQMGQEVILRCVPISNHLYFYWYRQILGQKVEFLVSFYNNEISEKSEIFDDQFSVERPDGSNFTLKIRSTKLEDSAMYFCASSHGQTRNEQFFGPGTRLTVL.

For this clone: Within the sample, other DNA sequences also encode this same CDR3. The rearrangement uses TRBV19 and TRBJ2-7, with D possibly TRBD1 on 6 matching bases. This CDR3 has 14 amino acids. Trimming took 5 bases from V and 0 from J, leaving 11 bases between them. The germline V gene has CDR1 LNHDA and CDR2 SQIVND (reference sequence). The CDR3 DNA follows: TGTGCCAGTAGTTCACAGGGCAGCTCCTACGAGCAGTACTTC. Translating it yields CASSSQGSSYEQYF.

The chain has TRBV9 and TRBJ2-1; D uncertain. This CDR3 spans 17 amino acids. V lost 4 bases, J lost 2 bases, and 19 bases lay in between. Germline loops: CDR1 SGDLS, CDR2 YYNGEE. The chain's CDR3 is CASSPILTTSAYNEQFF. In DNA form, the CDR3 reads TGTGCCAGCAGCCCGATCCTTACAACCTCAGCCTACAATGAGCAGTTCTTC.

The V gene is TRBV29-1, the J gene TRBJ2-1, with D possibly matching TRBD2 (5 bases). CDR3 length: 15 residues. The V end was cut by 5 bases, the J end by 3 bases, with 17 bases between. Looked up from germline, CDR1 is SQVTM and CDR2 is ANQGSEA. The DNA of the CDR3 is TGCAGCGTTCTTTTCCGGACTCCAGGCTACAATGAGCAGTTCTTC. This codes for CSVLFRTPGYNEQFF.

The V gene is TRBV28, the J gene TRBJ1-6; D perhaps matches TRBD1 (6 bases). The V end lost 8 bases, the J end lost 9 bases, and 14 bases lay between the germline ends. This CDR3 comprises 13 residues. CDR1 MDHEN and CDR2 SYDVKM come from the germline V gene. CDR3: CASDAGGASPLHF. CDR3 coding DNA: TGTGCCAGCGACGCGGGGGGGGCTTCACCCCTCCACTTT.

The rearrangement links TRBV19 to TRBJ1-1; D perhaps matches TRBD1 (5 bases). The germline gives CDR1 LNHDA, CDR2 SQIVND (reference sequence). The V end was cut by 3 bases, the J end by 5 bases, with 22 bases between. The CDR3 is 17 amino acids. CDR3 amino acids: CASSILVKATGRTEAFF. CDR3 coding DNA: TGTGCCAGTAGTATCCTCGTTAAGGCCACAGGTCGGACTGAAGCTTTCTTT.

This chain uses TRBV5-4 with TRBJ1-6, with TRBD1 as a possible D gene (5 bases). The CDR3 is 14 amino acids. Germline-derived CDR1 and CDR2 are SGHNT and YYREEE (reference sequence). The V end was cut by 1 base, the J end by 7 bases, with 9 bases between. The CDR3 region is CASSLWGVNSPLHF. In DNA, the CDR3 is TGTGCCAGCAGCTTGTGGGGCGTGAATTCACCCCTCCACTTT.

The DNA of the CDR3 is TGTGCCAGCCGATTCGTGCGGGGAATGTCGGATACGCAGTATTTT. Its translation is CASRFVRGMSDTQYF. The chain has TRBV28 and TRBJ2-3; weak D call: TRBD2 (6 bases). Germline V gives CDR1 MDHEN, CDR2 SYDVKM. Trimming cost V 8 bases and J 6 bases, with 21 bases left between them. The CDR3 is 15 residues long.